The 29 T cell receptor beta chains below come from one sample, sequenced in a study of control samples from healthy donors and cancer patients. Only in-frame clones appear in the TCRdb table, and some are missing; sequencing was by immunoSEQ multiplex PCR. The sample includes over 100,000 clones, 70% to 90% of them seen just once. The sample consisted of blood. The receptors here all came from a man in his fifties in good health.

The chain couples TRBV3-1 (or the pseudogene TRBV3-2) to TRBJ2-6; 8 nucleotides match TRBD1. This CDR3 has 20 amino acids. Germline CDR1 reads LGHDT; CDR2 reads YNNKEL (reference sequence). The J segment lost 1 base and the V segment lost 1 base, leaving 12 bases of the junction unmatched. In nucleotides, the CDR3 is TGTGCCAGCAGCCAAGGTAGGCAGGGGGCGCTTCCTTCTGGGGCCAACGTCCTGACTTTC. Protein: CASSQGRQGALPSGANVLTF.

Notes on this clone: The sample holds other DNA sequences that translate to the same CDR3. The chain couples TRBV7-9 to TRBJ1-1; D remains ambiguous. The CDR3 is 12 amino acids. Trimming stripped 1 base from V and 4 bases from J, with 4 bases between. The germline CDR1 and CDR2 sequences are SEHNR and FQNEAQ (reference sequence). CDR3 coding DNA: TGTGCCAGCAGCTTAGGAAGCACTGAAGCTTTCTTT. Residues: CASSLGSTEAFF.

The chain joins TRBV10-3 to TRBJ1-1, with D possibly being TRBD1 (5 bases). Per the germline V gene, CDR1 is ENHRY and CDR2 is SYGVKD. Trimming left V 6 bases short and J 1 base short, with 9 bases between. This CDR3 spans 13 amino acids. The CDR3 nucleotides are TGTGCCATCAGGCAGGGAACGAACACTGAAGCTTTCTTT. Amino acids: CAIRQGTNTEAFF.

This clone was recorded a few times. The CDR3 region has the DNA TGTGCCATCAGGCCCTCACGCCTTAGACGGCCGGGAGGGACCCAGTACTTC. As protein: CAIRPSRLRRPGGTQYF. J is TRBJ2-5 and V is TRBV10-3; 7 nucleotides line up with TRBD2. Losses at the gene ends were 6 bases for V and 7 bases for J; bases not matched to a gene: 20. This CDR3 region has 17 residues. Per germline, CDR1 ENHRY and CDR2 SYGVKD.

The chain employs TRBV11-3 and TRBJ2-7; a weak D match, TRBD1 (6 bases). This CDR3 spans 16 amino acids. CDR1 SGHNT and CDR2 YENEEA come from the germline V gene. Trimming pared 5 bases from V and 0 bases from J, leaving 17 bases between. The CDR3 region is CASSLGTLPSSYEQYF. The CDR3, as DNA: TGTGCCAGCAGCCTCGGGACATTGCCGAGCTCCTACGAGCAGTACTTC. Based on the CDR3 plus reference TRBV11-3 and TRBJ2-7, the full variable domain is EAGVVQSPRYKIIEKKQPVAFWCNPISGHNTLYWYLQNLGQGPELLIRYENEEAVDDSQLPKDRFSAERLKGVDSTLKIQPAELGDSAVYLCASSLGTLPSSYEQYFGPGTRLTVT.

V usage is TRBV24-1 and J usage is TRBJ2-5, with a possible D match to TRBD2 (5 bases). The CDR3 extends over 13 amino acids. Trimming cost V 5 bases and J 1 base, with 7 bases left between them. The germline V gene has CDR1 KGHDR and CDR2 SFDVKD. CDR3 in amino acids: CATSAGFQETQYF. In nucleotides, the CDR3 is TGTGCCACCAGTGCGGGGTTCCAAGAGACCCAGTACTTC.

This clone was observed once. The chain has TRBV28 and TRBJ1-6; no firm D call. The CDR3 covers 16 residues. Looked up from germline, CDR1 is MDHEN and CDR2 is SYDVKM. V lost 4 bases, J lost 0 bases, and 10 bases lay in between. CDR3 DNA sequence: TGTGCCAGCAGTTACCCCAGGAGCTCCTATAATTCACCCCTCCACTTT. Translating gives CASSYPRSSYNSPLHF.

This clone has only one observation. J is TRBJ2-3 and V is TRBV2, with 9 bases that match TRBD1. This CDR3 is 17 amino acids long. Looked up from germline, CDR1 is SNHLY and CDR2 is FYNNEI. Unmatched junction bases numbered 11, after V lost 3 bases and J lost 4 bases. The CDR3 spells CASSEGRYRGRSDTQYF. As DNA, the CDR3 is TGTGCCAGCAGTGAGGGGCGGTACAGGGGGCGCTCAGATACGCAGTATTTT. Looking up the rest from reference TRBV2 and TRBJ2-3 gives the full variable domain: EPEVTQTPSHQVTQMGQEVILRCVPISNHLYFYWYRQILGQKVEFLVSFYNNEISEKSEIFDDQFSVERPDGSNFTLKIRSTKLEDSAMYFCASSEGRYRGRSDTQYFGPGTRLTVL.

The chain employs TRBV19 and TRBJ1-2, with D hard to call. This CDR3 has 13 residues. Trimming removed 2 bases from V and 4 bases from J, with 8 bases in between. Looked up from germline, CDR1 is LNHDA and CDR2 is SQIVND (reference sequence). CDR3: CASSINGPYGYTF. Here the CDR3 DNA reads TGTGCCAGTAGTATAAACGGACCCTATGGCTACACCTTC.

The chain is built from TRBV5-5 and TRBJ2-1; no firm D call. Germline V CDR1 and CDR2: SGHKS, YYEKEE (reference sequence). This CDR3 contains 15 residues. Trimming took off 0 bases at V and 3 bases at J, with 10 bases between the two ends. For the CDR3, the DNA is TGTGCCAGCAGCTTGGAGGCCAGAGTCTACAATGAGCAGTTCTTC. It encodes CASSLEARVYNEQFF.

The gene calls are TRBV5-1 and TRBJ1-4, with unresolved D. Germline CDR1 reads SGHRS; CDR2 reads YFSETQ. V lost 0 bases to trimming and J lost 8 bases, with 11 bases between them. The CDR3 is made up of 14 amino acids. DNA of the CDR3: TGCGCCAGCAGCTTGGTTGGTCAGCCGGAAAAACTGTTTTTT. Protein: CASSLVGQPEKLFF.

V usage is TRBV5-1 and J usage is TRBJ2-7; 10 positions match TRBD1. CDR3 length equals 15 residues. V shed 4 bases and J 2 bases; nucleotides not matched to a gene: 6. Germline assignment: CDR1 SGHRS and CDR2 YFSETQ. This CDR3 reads CASSIRQGATYEQYF. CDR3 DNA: TGCGCCAGCAGCATAAGACAGGGGGCGACCTACGAGCAGTACTTC.

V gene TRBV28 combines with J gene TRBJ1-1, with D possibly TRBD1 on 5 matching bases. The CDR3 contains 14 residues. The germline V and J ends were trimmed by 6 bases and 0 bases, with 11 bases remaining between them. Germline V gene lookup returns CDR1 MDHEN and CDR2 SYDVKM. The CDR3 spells CASRRQTMNTEAFF. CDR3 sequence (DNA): TGTGCCAGCAGGAGACAGACCATGAACACTGAAGCTTTCTTT.

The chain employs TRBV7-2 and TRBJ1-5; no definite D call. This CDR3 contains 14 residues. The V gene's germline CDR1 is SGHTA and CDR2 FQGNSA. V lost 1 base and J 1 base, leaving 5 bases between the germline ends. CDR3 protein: CASSLVGSNQPQHF. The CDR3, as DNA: TGTGCCAGCAGCTTAGTCGGGAGCAATCAGCCCCAGCATTTT. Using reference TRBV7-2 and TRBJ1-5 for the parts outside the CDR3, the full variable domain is GAGVSQSPSNKVTEKGKDVELRCDPISGHTALYWYRQSLGQGLEFLIYFQGNSAPDKSGLPSDRFSAERTGGSVSTLTIQRTQQEDSAVYLCASSLVGSNQPQHFGDGTRLSIL.

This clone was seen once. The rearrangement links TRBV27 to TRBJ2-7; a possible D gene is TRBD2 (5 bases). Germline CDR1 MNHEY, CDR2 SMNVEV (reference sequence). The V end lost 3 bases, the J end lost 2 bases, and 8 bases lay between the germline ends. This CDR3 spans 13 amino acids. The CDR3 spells CASSLDSAYEQYF. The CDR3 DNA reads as TGTGCCAGCAGTTTGGACTCCGCCTACGAGCAGTACTTC.

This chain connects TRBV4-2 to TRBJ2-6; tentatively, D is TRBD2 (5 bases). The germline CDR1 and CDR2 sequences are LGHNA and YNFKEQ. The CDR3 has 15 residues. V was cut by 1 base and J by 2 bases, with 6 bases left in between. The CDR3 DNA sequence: TGTGCCAGCAGCCAAGCGGGGACTGGGGCCAACGTCCTGACTTTC. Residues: CASSQAGTGANVLTF.

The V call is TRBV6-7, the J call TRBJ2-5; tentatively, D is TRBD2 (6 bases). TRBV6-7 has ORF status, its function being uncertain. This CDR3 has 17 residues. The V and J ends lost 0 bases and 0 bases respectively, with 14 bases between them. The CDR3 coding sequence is TGTGCCAGCAGTTACTCGACCGCGGGGTGGTACCAAGAGACCCAGTACTTC. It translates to CASSYSTAGWYQETQYF.

CDR3 bases: TGCGCCAGCAGATTAGAAACCGGGACTATCAACAATGAGCAGTTCTTC. Amino acids: CASRLETGTINNEQFF. This chain joins TRBV5-1 and TRBJ2-1; 7 positions agree with TRBD2. The CDR3 loop spans 16 amino acids. V shed 5 bases and J 5 bases; nucleotides not matched to a gene: 13. From germline, CDR1 is SGHRS and CDR2 YFSETQ.

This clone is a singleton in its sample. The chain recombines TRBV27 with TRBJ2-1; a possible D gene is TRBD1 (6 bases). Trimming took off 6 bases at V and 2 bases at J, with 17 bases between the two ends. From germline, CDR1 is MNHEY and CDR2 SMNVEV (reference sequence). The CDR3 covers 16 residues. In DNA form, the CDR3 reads TGTGCCAGCAGAAAAGAGGGGGACAAAGCCTACAATGAGCAGTTCTTC. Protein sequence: CASRKEGDKAYNEQFF.

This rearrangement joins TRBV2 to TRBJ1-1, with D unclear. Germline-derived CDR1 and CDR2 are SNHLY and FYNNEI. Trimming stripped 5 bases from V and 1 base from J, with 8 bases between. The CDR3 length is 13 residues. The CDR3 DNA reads TGTGCCAGCAGTAGGGTAAAGAACACTGAAGCTTTCTTT. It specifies CASSRVKNTEAFF.

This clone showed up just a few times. CDR3 DNA sequence: TGTGCCAGCAGCGGAGGACAGGGGGTGGAAGAGACCCAGTACTTC. Translation gives CASSGGQGVEETQYF. The chain joins TRBV9 to TRBJ2-5; 10 positions match TRBD1. Per the germline V gene, CDR1 is SGDLS and CDR2 is YYNGEE. The CDR3 loop spans 15 amino acids. After removal of 3 bases from V and 3 bases from J, the junction contained 5 bases not matched to a gene.

The CDR3 coding sequence is TGTGCCAGCACCTATGCCGAAAAGAGTAACACTGAAGCTTTCTTT. This gives the protein CASTYAEKSNTEAFF. This rearrangement joins TRBV4-2 to TRBJ1-1, with unresolved D. V was pared by 7 bases and J by 2 bases, with 17 bases between. Germline CDR1 LGHNA, CDR2 YNFKEQ. CDR3 length: 15 residues.

The CDR3 bases are TGTGCCAGCAGTCTCACAGGGGAGGGCTACACCTTC. Its translation: CASSLTGEGYTF. The rearrangement links TRBV6-2 or TRBV6-3 to TRBJ1-2; TRBD1 aligns across 7 bases. V shed 5 bases, J shed 8 bases, and the junction held 5 bases outside the gene matches. Germline CDR1 is MNHEY and CDR2 is SVGEGT. This CDR3 spans 12 amino acids.

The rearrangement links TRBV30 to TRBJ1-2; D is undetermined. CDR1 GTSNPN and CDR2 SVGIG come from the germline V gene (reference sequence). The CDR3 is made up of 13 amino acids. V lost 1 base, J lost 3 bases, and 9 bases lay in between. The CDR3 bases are TGTGCCTGGAGTGATACCAGGCACTATGGCTACACCTTC. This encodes CAWSDTRHYGYTF.

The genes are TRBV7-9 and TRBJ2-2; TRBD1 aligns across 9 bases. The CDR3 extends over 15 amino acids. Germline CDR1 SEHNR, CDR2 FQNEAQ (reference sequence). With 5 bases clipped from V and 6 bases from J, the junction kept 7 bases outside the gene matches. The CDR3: CASSLGDRVAGELFF. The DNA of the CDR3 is TGTGCCAGCAGCCTAGGGGACAGGGTTGCCGGGGAGCTGTTTTTT.

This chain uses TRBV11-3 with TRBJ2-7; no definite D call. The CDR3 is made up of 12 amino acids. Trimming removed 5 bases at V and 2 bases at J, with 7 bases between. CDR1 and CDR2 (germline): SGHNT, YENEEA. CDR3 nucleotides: TGTGCCAGCAGCCCGACTGCCTACGAGCAGTACTTC. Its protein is CASSPTAYEQYF.

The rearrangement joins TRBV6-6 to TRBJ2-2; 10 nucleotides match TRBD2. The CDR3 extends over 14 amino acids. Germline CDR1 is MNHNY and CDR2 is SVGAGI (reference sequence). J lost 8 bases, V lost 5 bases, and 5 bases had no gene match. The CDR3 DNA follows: TGTGCCAGCAGTCCAAGCGGGGGGGTAGGGGAGCTGTTTTTT. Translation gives CASSPSGGVGELFF.

The DNA of the CDR3 is TGTGCCAGCAGCCAAGTGATGGAGAACACTGAAGCTTTCTTT. It yields the protein CASSQVMENTEAFF. V gene TRBV3-1 (or the pseudogene TRBV3-2) combines with J gene TRBJ1-1; no clear D. The CDR3 loop spans 14 amino acids. The germline CDR1 and CDR2 sequences are LGHDT and YNNKEL (reference sequence). Deletions cut 1 base from V and 1 base from J, with 7 bases between.

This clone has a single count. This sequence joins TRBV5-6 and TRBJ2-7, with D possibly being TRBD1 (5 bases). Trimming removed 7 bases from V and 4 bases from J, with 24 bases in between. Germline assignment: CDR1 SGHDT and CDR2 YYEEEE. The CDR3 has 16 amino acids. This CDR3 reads CASLKYDSPSWYEQYF. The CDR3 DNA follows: TGTGCCAGCCTTAAATACGACAGCCCTTCTTGGTACGAGCAGTACTTC. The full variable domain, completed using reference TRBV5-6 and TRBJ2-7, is DAGVTQSPTHLIKTRGQQVTLRCSPKSGHDTVSWYQQALGQGPQFIFQYYEEEERQRGNFPDRFSGHQFPNYSSELNVNALLLGDSALYLCASLKYDSPSWYEQYFGPGTRLTVT.